This passage covers 15 T cell receptor beta chains from one sample sequenced in a study of blood T cell repertoires in COVID-19. Some clones are missing from TCRdb's copy, which holds only in-frame ones; the method was immunoSEQ multiplex PCR. The sample contains some 350,000 clones, 89% of which appear only once. The sample was peripheral blood. All receptors come from a woman aged 25 to 45 with COVID-19, enrolled during active disease.

The chain joins TRBV29-1 to TRBJ2-3, with 9 bases fitting TRBD2. V shed 7 bases, J shed 0 bases, and the junction held 11 bases outside the gene matches. The CDR3 runs 16 residues. Per germline, CDR1 SQVTM and CDR2 ANQGSEA. The CDR3 DNA sequence: TGCAGCGCGGGGGCGCTCCTAGCGGGGAGCACAGATACGCAGTATTTT. Translating it yields CSAGALLAGSTDTQYF.

CDR3 sequence: CASSPRTSDYEQYV. The CDR3 nucleotides read TGTGCCAGCAGCCCCAGGACTAGCGACTACGAGCAGTACGTC. The chain joins TRBV11-3 to TRBJ2-7; 9 nucleotides align to TRBD2. The CDR3 loop spans 14 amino acids. V shed 5 bases and J 3 bases; nucleotides not matched to a gene: 5. Germline lookup yields CDR1 SGHNT and CDR2 YENEEA.

This chain connects TRBV5-1 to TRBJ2-5, with a possible D match to TRBD1 (6 bases). The CDR3 is 15 amino acids. Germline loops: CDR1 SGHRS, CDR2 YFSETQ. Trimming shortened V by 4 bases and J by 1 base, and 14 bases separated the two germline ends. The CDR3 sequence: CASSGRTASQETQYF. The CDR3 coding sequence is TGCGCCAGCAGCGGTAGGACAGCCTCCCAAGAGACCCAGTACTTC.

This chain connects TRBV27 to TRBJ1-6; the D gene is possibly TRBD1 (5 bases). This CDR3 has 16 amino acids. Germline V gene lookup returns CDR1 MNHEY and CDR2 SMNVEV (reference sequence). The V gene lost 7 bases and the J gene lost 1 base, with 14 bases spanning the gap. The CDR3 DNA reads TGTGCCAGCACCACGACGGGGGGATCCTATAATTCACCCCTCCACTTT. Encoded protein: CASTTTGGSYNSPLHF.

The chain recombines TRBV19 with TRBJ1-3; tentatively, D is TRBD1 (5 bases). The CDR3 loop spans 17 amino acids. Germline V lookup: CDR1 LNHDA, CDR2 SQIVND (reference sequence). With 4 bases removed from V and 2 bases from J, the gap between germline ends came to 18 bases. CDR3 in amino acids: CASSSGGGPRTGNTIYF. CDR3 DNA: TGTGCCAGTAGTAGCGGGGGGGGTCCCAGGACTGGAAACACCATATATTTT.

The gene calls are TRBV2 and TRBJ1-3; D ambiguous. This CDR3 is 13 amino acids long. V lost 1 base, J lost 9 bases, and 10 bases lay in between. From germline, CDR1 is SNHLY and CDR2 FYNNEI. Here the CDR3 DNA reads TGTGCCAGCAGTGAAGGGGTTCGGAGCACCATATATTTT. Encoded protein: CASSEGVRSTIYF.

This clone appeared a single time. V gene TRBV24-1 combines with J gene TRBJ1-2; the D gene is possibly TRBD1 (5 bases). Trimming shortened V by 5 bases and J by 7 bases, and 13 bases separated the two germline ends. Germline assignment: CDR1 KGHDR and CDR2 SFDVKD. The CDR3 totals 13 residues. This chain's CDR3 is CATSVGQGRGYTF. CDR3 DNA: TGTGCCACCAGTGTTGGTCAGGGTCGTGGCTACACCTTC.

This chain connects TRBV10-1 to TRBJ2-4; 10 bases agree with TRBD1. The CDR3 length is 19 residues. J gave up 2 bases and V 5 bases, and 15 bases lay outside the gene matches. Germline V gene lookup returns CDR1 WNHNN and CDR2 SYGVQD (reference sequence). This CDR3 reads CASSHSPGGQGTTKNIQYF. As DNA, the CDR3 is TGCGCCAGCAGTCACTCCCCGGGGGGACAGGGGACGACCAAAAACATTCAGTACTTC.

The count of this clone is one. The V gene is TRBV18, the J gene TRBJ1-5; maybe TRBD1 (6 bases). This CDR3 comprises 13 residues. V lost 4 bases, J lost 9 bases, and 13 bases lay in between. The V gene's germline CDR1 is KGHSH and CDR2 LQKENI. CDR3 in amino acids: CASSLSGVRPQHF. DNA for the CDR3: TGTGCCAGCTCACTCTCAGGGGTACGGCCCCAGCATTTT.

This sequence joins TRBV9 and TRBJ1-3; D gene uncertain. Trimming took off 0 bases at V and 7 bases at J, with 11 bases between the two ends. In germline, CDR1 is SGDLS, CDR2 YYNGEE. The CDR3 contains 14 residues. CDR3 DNA: TGTGCCAGCAGCGTAGGTGTCGGAGGGAACACCATATATTTT. It yields the protein CASSVGVGGNTIYF.

This chain joins TRBV7-9 and TRBJ1-4; 10 positions match TRBD1. V dropped 11 bases and J dropped 6; count of bases not matched to a gene: 6. Germline V gene lookup returns CDR1 SEHNR and CDR2 FQNEAQ (reference sequence). This CDR3 comprises 13 residues. CDR3 residues: CAVPGQGYEKLFF. The DNA for the CDR3 is TGTGCCGTTCCGGGACAGGGGTATGAAAAACTGTTTTTT.

The rearrangement links TRBV19 to TRBJ1-1; weak D call: TRBD1 (6 bases). CDR1 is LNHDA and CDR2 is SQIVND in the germline V gene (reference sequence). The ends were cut back, 4 bases at V and 8 bases at J, with 17 bases in the middle. The CDR3 is 14 amino acids. The CDR3 is CASSTDRFEGEAFF. CDR3 coding DNA: TGTGCCAGTAGTACGGACAGATTCGAGGGAGAAGCTTTCTTT.

This rearrangement joins TRBV6-6 to TRBJ2-3; 9 nucleotides align to TRBD2. This CDR3 contains 16 residues. Trimming at V came to 4 bases and at J to 2 bases, leaving 7 bases not matched to a gene. The germline gives CDR1 MNHNY, CDR2 SVGAGI (reference sequence). For the CDR3, the DNA is TGTGCCAGCAGTTGGGCGGGGGGGCGTTCCACAGATACGCAGTATTTT. This translates into CASSWAGGRSTDTQYF.

This chain joins TRBV9 and TRBJ1-1, with no clear D. This CDR3 has 14 amino acids. Germline V gives CDR1 SGDLS, CDR2 YYNGEE. Trimming stripped 0 bases from V and 6 bases from J, with 12 bases between. The CDR3 spells CASSVAGSFSEAFF. CDR3 nucleotides: TGTGCCAGCAGCGTAGCTGGCAGTTTCTCTGAAGCTTTCTTT. Full variable domain (remainder filled in from reference TRBV9 and TRBJ1-1): DSGVTQTPKHLITATGQRVTLRCSPRSGDLSVYWYQQSLDQGLQFLIQYYNGEERAKGNILERFSAQQFPDLHSELNLSSLELGDSALYFCASSVAGSFSEAFFGQGTRLTVV.

The chain joins TRBV4-3 to TRBJ1-2; 9 bases map to TRBD1. Germline V gene data show CDR1 as LGHNA and CDR2 as YSLEER. CDR3 length equals 15 residues. J gave up 5 bases and V 6 bases, and 10 bases lay outside the gene matches. CDR3 nucleotide sequence: TGCGCCAGCAGTACAACAGGGGGCATAAGTTATGGCTACACCTTC. Its translation: CASSTTGGISYGYTF.